This T cell receptor beta chain was obtained from a study of T-cell memory formation after mild COVID-19. Per the germline V gene, CDR1 is MNHNY and CDR2 is SVGAGI (reference sequence). The length of the CDR3 is 11 residues. V was cut by 5 bases and J by 9 bases, with 8 bases left in between. TCRdb itself ran the 5' RACE reads through MiXCR, one entry per CDR3 protein. The table has roughly 380,000 distinct CDR3 sequences, 25% to 30% seen once; the top ten hold around an eighth. The sequence was obtained from an adult woman who had mild COVID-19 (a few samples of this study predate the infection). Cell type and time point are not known. Input material: PBMCs or a T cell subset sorted from them (not recorded which). This sequence joins TRBV6-6 and TRBJ2-4; TRBD2 is a possible D gene (6 bases). CDR3 loop: CASSVGGIQYF. Here the CDR3 DNA reads TGTGCCAGCAGTGTGGGGGGCATTCAGTACTTC.